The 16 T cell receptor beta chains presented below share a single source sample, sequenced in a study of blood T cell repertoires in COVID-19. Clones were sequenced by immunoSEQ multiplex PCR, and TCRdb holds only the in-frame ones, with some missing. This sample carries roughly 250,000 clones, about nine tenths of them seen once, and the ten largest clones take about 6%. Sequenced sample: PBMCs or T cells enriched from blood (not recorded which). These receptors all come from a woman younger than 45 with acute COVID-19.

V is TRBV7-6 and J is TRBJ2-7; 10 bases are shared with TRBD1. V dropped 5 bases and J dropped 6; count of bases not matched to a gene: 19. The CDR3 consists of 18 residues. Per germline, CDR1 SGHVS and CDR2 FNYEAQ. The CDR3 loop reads CASSPTGTGVGRAVEQYF. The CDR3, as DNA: TGTGCCAGCAGCCCGACCGGGACAGGGGTCGGGAGGGCCGTCGAGCAGTACTTC.

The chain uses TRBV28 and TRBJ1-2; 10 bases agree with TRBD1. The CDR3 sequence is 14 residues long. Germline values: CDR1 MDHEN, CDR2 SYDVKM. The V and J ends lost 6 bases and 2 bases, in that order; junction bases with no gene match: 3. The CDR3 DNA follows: TGTGCCAGCAGCACGACAGGGGGCAACTATGGCTACACCTTC. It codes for CASSTTGGNYGYTF.

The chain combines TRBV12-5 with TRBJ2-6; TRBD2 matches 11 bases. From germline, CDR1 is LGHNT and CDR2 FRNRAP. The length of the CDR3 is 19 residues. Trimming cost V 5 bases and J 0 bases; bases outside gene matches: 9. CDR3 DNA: TGTGCTAGTGGTCCCCACCTAGCGGGGGGTAGCTCTGGGGCCAACGTCCTGACTTTC. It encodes CASGPHLAGGSSGANVLTF. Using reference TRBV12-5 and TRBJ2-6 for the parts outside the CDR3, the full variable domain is DARVTQTPRHKVTEMGQEVTMRCQPILGHNTVFWYRQTMMQGLELLAYFRNRAPLDDSGMPKDRFSAEMPDATLATLKIQPSEPRDSAVYFCASGPHLAGGSSGANVLTFGAGSRLTVL.

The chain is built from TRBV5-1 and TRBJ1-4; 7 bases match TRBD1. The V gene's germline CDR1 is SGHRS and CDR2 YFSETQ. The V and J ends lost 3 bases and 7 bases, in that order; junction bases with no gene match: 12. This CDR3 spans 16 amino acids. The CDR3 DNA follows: TGCGCCAGCAGCTCCACCCCTGACAGGGAAGTTGAAAAACTGTTTTTT. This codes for CASSSTPDREVEKLFF.

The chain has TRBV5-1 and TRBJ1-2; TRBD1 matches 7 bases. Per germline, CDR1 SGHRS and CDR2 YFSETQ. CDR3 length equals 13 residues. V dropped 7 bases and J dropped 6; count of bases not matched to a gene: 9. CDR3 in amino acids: CASRDRDRDGYTF. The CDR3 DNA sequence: TGCGCCAGCCGCGACAGGGATCGGGATGGCTACACCTTC.

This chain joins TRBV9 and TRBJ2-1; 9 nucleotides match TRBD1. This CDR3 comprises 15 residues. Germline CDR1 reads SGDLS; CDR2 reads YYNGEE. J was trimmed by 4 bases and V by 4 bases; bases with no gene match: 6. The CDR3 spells CASSPRQGDYNEQFF. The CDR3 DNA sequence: TGTGCCAGCAGCCCAAGACAGGGGGATTACAATGAGCAGTTCTTC.

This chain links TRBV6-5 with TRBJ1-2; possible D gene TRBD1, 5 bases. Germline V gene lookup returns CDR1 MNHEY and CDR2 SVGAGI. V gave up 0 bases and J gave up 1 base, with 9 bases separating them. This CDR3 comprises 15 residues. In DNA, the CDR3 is TGTGCCAGCAGTTACTCGGTCCAGGGTAACTATGGCTACACCTTC. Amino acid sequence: CASSYSVQGNYGYTF.

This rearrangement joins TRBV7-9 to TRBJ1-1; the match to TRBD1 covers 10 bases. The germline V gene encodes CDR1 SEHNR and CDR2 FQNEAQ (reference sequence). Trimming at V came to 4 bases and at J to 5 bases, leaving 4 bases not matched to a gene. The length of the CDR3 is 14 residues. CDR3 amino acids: CASSSGQGRTEAFF. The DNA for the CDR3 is TGTGCCAGCAGCTCGGGACAGGGGCGGACTGAAGCTTTCTTT.

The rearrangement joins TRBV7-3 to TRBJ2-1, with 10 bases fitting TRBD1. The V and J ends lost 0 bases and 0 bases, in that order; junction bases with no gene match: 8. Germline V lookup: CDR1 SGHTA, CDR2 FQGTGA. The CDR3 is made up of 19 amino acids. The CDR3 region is CASSLTGQGLLSSYNEQFF. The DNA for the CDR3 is TGTGCCAGCAGCTTAACGGGACAGGGGCTATTGAGCTCCTACAATGAGCAGTTCTTC.

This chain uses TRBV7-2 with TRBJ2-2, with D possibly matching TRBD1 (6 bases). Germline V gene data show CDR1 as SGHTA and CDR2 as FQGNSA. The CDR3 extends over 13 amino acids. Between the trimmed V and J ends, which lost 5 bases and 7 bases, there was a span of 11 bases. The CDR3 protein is CASSAQGFGELFF. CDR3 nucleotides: TGTGCCAGCAGCGCACAGGGTTTCGGGGAGCTGTTTTTT.

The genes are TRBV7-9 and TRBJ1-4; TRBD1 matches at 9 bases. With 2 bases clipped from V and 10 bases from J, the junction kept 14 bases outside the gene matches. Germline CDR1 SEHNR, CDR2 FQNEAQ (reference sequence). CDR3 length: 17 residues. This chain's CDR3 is CASSLMPRTGAYGKLFF. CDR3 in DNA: TGTGCCAGCAGCTTAATGCCCCGGACAGGGGCGTATGGAAAACTGTTTTTT. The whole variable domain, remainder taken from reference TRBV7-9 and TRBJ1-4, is DTGVSQNPRHKITKRGQNVTFRCDPISEHNRLYWYRQTLGQGPEFLTYFQNEAQLEKSRLLSDRFSAERPKGSFSTLEIQRTEQGDSAMYLCASSLMPRTGAYGKLFFGSGTQLSVL.

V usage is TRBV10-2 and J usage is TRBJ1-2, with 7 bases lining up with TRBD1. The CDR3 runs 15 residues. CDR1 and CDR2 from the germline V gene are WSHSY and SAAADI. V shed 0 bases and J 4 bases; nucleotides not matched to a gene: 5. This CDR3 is CASSESIGQVYGYTF. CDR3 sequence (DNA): TGCGCCAGCAGTGAGTCGATTGGACAGGTCTATGGCTACACCTTC.

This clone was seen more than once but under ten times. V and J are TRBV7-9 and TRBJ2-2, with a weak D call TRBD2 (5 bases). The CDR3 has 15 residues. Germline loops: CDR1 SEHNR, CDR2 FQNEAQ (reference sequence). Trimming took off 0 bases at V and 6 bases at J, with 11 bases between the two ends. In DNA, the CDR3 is TGTGCCAGCAGCTTAGCTCGGACTTCTCCCGGGGAGCTGTTTTTT. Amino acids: CASSLARTSPGELFF.

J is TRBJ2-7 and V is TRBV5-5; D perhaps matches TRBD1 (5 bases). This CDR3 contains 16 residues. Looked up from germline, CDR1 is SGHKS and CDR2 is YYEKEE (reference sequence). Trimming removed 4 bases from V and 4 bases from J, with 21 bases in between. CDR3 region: CASSRQQGLGRYEQYF. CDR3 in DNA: TGTGCCAGCAGCCGGCAGCAGGGATTGGGCAGATACGAGCAGTACTTC.

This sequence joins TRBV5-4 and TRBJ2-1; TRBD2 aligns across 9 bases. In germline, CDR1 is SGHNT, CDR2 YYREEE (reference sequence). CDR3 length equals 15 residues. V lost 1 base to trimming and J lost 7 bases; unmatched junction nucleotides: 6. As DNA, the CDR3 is TGTGCCAGCAGCTTGTGGCGGGAGGGCGTGAATGAGCAGTTCTTC. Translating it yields CASSLWREGVNEQFF.

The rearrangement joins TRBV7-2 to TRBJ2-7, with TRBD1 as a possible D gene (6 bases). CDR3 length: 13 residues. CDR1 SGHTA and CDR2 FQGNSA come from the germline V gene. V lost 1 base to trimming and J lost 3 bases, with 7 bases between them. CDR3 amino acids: CASSLGGHYEQYF. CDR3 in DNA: TGTGCCAGCAGCTTAGGGGGGCACTACGAGCAGTACTTC. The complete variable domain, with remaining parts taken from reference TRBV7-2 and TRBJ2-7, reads GAGVSQSPSNKVTEKGKDVELRCDPISGHTALYWYRQSLGQGLEFLIYFQGNSAPDKSGLPSDRFSAERTGGSVSTLTIQRTQQEDSAVYLCASSLGGHYEQYFGPGTRLTVT.